The present T cell receptor (beta chain) was sequenced within a study of blood T cell repertoires in COVID-19. The method was immunoSEQ multiplex PCR; TCRdb's version includes in-frame clones alone and lacks a portion of them. This sample has 200,000 to 250,000 clones, with 80% to 85% found just once. There are 15 residues in the CDR3. V shed 7 bases and J shed 6 bases, with 19 bases lying between them. Per the germline V gene, CDR1 is SGHRS and CDR2 is YFSETQ. The clonotype comes from a woman in her thirties or forties who had recovered from COVID-19. V usage is TRBV5-1 and J usage is TRBJ1-4; TRBD1 might be the D (5 bases). Sequencing input: PBMCs or T cells enriched from blood (not recorded which). CDR3 bases: TGCGCCAGCCATGAACACGGGACGGGGGATGAAAAACTGTTTTTT. Its protein product is CASHEHGTGDEKLFF.